The clone carrying this TCR beta chain turned up a few times. Libraries were prepared by immunoSEQ multiplex PCR; TCRdb keeps only in-frame clonotypes and omits some of them. The sample carries about 5,100 clones, about 70% recorded once. Trimming pared 0 bases from V and 6 bases from J, leaving 17 bases between. The CDR3 runs to 17 residues. The germline V gene has CDR1 LGHNA and CDR2 YNFKEQ. This specimen comes from a study of tumor-infiltrating lymphocytes in localized non-small cell lung cancer. This sequence originates from a human donor with non-small cell lung cancer. V is TRBV4-2 and J is TRBJ1-4, with a weak D call TRBD1 (5 bases). Sequences were obtained from lung tumor tissue. In DNA form, the CDR3 reads TGTGCCAGCAGCCAAGATGGGGTGCCAGGGACCTATGAAAAACTGTTTTTT. It specifies CASSQDGVPGTYEKLFF.